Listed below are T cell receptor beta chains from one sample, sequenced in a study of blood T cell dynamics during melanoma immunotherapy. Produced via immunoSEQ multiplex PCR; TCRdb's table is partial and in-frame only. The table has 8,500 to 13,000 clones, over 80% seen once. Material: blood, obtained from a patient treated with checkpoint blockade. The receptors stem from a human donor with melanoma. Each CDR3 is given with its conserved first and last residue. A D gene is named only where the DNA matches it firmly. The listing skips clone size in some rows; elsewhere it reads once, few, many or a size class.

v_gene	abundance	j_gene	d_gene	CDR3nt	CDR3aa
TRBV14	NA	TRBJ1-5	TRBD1	TGTGCCAGCAGCCAGGGACAGGGGAACGATCAGCCCCAGCATTTT	CASSQGQGNDQPQHF
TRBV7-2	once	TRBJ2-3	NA	TGTGCCAGCAGCGAGGGAATGGATACGCAGTATTTT	CASSEGMDTQYF
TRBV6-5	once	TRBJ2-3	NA	TGTGCCAGCAGTTACTCCCCCGGCACAGATACGCAGTATTTT	CASSYSPGTDTQYF
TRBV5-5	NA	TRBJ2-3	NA	TGTGCCAGCAGCTTGATGGATACGCAGTATTTT	CASSLMDTQYF
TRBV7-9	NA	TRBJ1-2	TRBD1	TGTGCCAGCAGCTCCCCGGGACAGGGGAGGTTTGGCTACACCTTC	CASSSPGQGRFGYTF
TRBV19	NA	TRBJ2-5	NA	TGTGCCAGCTCAACACAGGGGGGGTCGCGGGAGACCCAGTACTTC	CASSTQGGSRETQYF
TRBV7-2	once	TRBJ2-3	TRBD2	TGTGCCAGCAGCAGCTTCGGGGGGACGGGTTCCGATACGCAGTATTTT	CASSSFGGTGSDTQYF
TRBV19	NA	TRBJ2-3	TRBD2	TGTGCCAGTACCCCCAGGACTAGCACGAAAGATACGCAGTATTTT	CASTPRTSTKDTQYF
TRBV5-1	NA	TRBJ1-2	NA	TGCGCCAGCAGCCCCACCTTTGGGAGTTCCGATGGCTACACCTTC	CASSPTFGSSDGYTF
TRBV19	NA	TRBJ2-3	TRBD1	TGTGCCAGTGGCAAAGCCCGGGACAGGGCGGGAAATACGCAGTATTTT	CASGKARDRAGNTQYF
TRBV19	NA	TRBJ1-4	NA	TGTGCCAGTAGGGAAAATGAAAAACTGTTTTTT	CASRENEKLFF
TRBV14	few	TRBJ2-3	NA	TGTGCCAGCAGCCTTCAGGACAGTTCTGGCACAGATACGCAGTATTTT	CASSLQDSSGTDTQYF
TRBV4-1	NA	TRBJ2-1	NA	TGCGCCAGCAGCCAACCCCTAGTGGGCCTAAATAGGTATGAGCAGTTCTTC	CASSQPLVGLNRYEQFF
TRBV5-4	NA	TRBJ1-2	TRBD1	TGTGCCAGCAGCGACTTGGGACAGATTTATGGCTACACCTTC	CASSDLGQIYGYTF
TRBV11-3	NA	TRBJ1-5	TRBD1	TGTGCCAGCAGCTTAGAAGGGGGACAGGGTTATCAGCCCCAGCATTTT	CASSLEGGQGYQPQHF
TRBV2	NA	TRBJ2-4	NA	TGTGCCAGCAGTTTTCGTAAAAGGACAGACGAAAACATTCAGTACTTC	CASSFRKRTDENIQYF